The TCR beta chain under discussion was sequenced for a study of T cell responses to AZD1222 COVID-19 vaccine. Profiled with immunoSEQ multiplex PCR; TCRdb holds only in-frame clones, not every one. The sample lists some 110,000 clones, roughly 90% occurring once. General study findings and limits: Vaccine-associated CD4 TCRs ranged over spike, dominating at 160-218 and 743-854. An increase in Spike-specific TCR breadth and depth was observed after two AZD1222 doses. No day 14 peak samples; only post-peak repertoires were characterized. Seropositivity was recorded at baseline in only 6 or 7 AZD1222 recipients.

As regards this clone: Its specificity is unknown.

The CDR3 has 16 amino acids. Germline CDR1 and CDR2: KGHSH and LQKENI. V dropped 6 bases and J dropped 0 bases, with 15 bases sitting between them. V usage is TRBV18 and J usage is TRBJ1-5; D gene unclear. The source is an adult in good health. The sample consisted of peripheral blood, taken on day 0 of AZD1222 vaccination. CDR3 residues: CASSLERADSNQPQHF. The DNA for the CDR3 is TGTGCCAGCTCCCTCGAACGGGCCGATAGCAATCAGCCCCAGCATTTT.